Listed below are T cell receptor beta chains from one sample, sequenced in a study of tumor and adjacent non-tumor tissue in lung cancer. TCRdb ran MiXCR on the multiplex PCR reads and lists one entry per CDR3 protein. The sample holds around 140,000 distinct CDR3 sequences, around 61% seen once. The specimen was lung tumor tissue. These receptors originate from a man in his sixties with small cell lung cancer. Both conserved end residues are part of each CDR3. Fields, in order: J gene, V gene, CDR3 protein.

TRBJ1-2,TRBV20-1,CSAGPVNYGRTF
TRBJ2-1,TRBV7-9,CASSWGGGRAGNEQFF
TRBJ2-5,TRBV29-1,CSVVIDQGTQYF
TRBJ2-3,TRBV11-2,CPISLRGRSTDTQYF
TRBJ2-5,TRBV11-2,CARSPTGTSGGTQYF
TRBJ1-5,TRBV6-2/TRBV6-3,CASSLRQRNQPQHF
TRBJ2-1,TRBV28,CASSAGGSSYNEQFF
TRBJ2-2,TRBV5-6,CASSLTLLNTGELFF
TRBJ1-1,TRBV20-1,CSARGPHRATEVFF
TRBJ2-7,TRBV6-6,CASSKGGGIGSSYEQYF
TRBJ2-3,TRBV20-1,CSARVRDFGTDTQYF
TRBJ2-7,TRBV19,CASSIVGGYEQYF
TRBJ1-2,TRBV6-5,CARSYSVWYGYIF
TRBJ1-1,TRBV11-3,CASNLEGGTEAFF
TRBJ2-5,TRBV5-4,CASSPAAGESETKYF
TRBJ2-1,TRBV5-1,CASSLKRGKNEQFF
TRBJ2-1,TRBV11-2,CASSIAFNNEQFF
TRBJ1-2,TRBV7-9,CASSLHGDYGYTF
TRBJ2-1,TRBV12-3/TRBV12-4,CASSFQVGIGEQFF
TRBJ1-3,TRBV7-9,CASSGPGYSGNTIYF
TRBJ2-3,TRBV11-3,CASSLAPSTYTQYF
TRBJ2-5,TRBV20-1,CNAEKASEQETQYF
TRBJ2-5,TRBV20-1,CSAPDRTTFQETQYF
TRBJ1-2,TRBV11-2,CASSWSGGVGHGYTF
TRBJ2-5,TRBV5-4,CAGSLVGAQETQYF
TRBJ2-2,TRBV11-2,CVNSQAGGPGELFF
TRBJ1-1,TRBV7-9,CAGGGSTEAFF
TRBJ1-2,TRBV5-4,CASSFSLGPRAVDGYTF
TRBJ1-6,TRBV11-2,CASTSAWLYNSPLHF
TRBJ1-1,TRBV7-9,CVSSLGGSPNTEAFF
TRBJ2-7,TRBV11-2,CASTLVPGLHSYEQYF
TRBJ2-5,TRBV20-1,CSALRDRGGLQETQYF
TRBJ2-1,TRBV20-1,CSARTLGEGEQFF
TRBJ2-7,TRBV6-5,CASSSLSGRQEGEQYF
TRBJ2-3,TRBV5-1,CASSLAPGEGDTQYF
TRBJ1-5,TRBV12-3/TRBV12-4,CASSLSQASNQPQHF
TRBJ2-1,TRBV29-1,CSIGGIGGTYNEQFF
TRBJ1-2,TRBV5-6,CASSLAQGGGYGYTF
TRBJ1-3,TRBV20-1,CSATNGGSGKTIYF
TRBJ2-2,TRBV6-5,CSSSHYYTGELFF
TRBJ2-3,TRBV20-1,CSARVGTGVGDTQYF
TRBJ2-5,TRBV4-2,CGSSQNMGLAATEETQYF
TRBJ2-2,TRBV5-1,CASSFFSTSGSSVTGKLFF
TRBJ2-3,TRBV6-6,CASRPGQQTDTHYF
TRBJ2-1,TRBV29-1,CSVVADTFNEQFF
TRBJ1-2,TRBV12-3/TRBV12-4,CTSSSRGAVWYGYTF
TRBJ2-3,TRBV29-1,CSVTPSTDTQYF
TRBJ2-3,TRBV11-2,CDSSSALAGGADTQYF
TRBJ1-3,TRBV12-3/TRBV12-4,CASWRAGVFHSGNTIYF
TRBJ2-1,TRBV11-2,CVSSHLIGTNNYEQFF
TRBJ2-3,TRBV4-2,CASGRALAGALGDTQYF
TRBJ2-7,TRBV10-3,CTISELAGESEQYF
TRBJ1-2,TRBV28,CASSPRDRGNYGYTF
TRBJ1-1,TRBV12-3/TRBV12-4,CASTLEGGTEAFF
TRBJ2-3,TRBV12-3/TRBV12-4,CASSSGTHMQYF
TRBJ1-6,TRBV6-5,CASSRGNSPLHF
TRBJ2-2,TRBV11-2,CASSFKLALNNGELFF
TRBJ1-4,TRBV6-1,CASDRFPNEKLFF
TRBJ1-2,TRBV6-1,CASAGQGGIYGYTF
TRBJ2-2,TRBV19,CASSIPRGAGNTGELFF